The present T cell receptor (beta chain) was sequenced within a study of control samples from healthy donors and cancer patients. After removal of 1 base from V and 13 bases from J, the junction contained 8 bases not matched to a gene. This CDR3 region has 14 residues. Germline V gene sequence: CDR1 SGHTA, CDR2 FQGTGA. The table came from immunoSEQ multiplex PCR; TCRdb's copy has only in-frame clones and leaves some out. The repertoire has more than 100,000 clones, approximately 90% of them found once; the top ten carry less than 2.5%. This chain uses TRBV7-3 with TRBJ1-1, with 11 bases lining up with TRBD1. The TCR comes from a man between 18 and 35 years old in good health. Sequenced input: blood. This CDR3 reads CASSLKWGTGGVFF. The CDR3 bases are TGTGCCAGCAGCTTAAAGTGGGGGACAGGGGGAGTTTTCTTT.